This passage covers 9 T cell receptor beta chains from one sample sequenced in a study of cytomegalovirus exposure and HLA in healthy donors. The study ran its PCR with 60 Vbeta and 13 Jbeta primers. Assay: immunoSEQ multiplex PCR; the TCRdb copy retains only in-frame clones and omits some. In the table there are about 120,000 clones, 8.5% to 10% of which are singletons. Sequencing was carried out using PBMCs. These receptors were collected from a man between 25 and 39 years old in good health and CMV-seronegative.

The CDR3 sequence is CAWSVSGNTIYF. CDR3 sequence (DNA): TGTGCCTGGAGTGTATCGGGAAACACCATATATTTT. The chain uses TRBV30 and TRBJ1-3; D is unclear. Germline CDR1 and CDR2: GTSNPN and SVGIG (reference sequence). The CDR3 contains 12 residues. V lost 0 bases and J 4 bases, leaving 4 bases between the germline ends.

CDR3 nucleotide sequence: TGTGCCAGCAGAGCCGGGACAGGGGTTGGAAACACCATATATTTT. Translating it yields CASRAGTGVGNTIYF. V and J are TRBV28 and TRBJ1-3, with 10 nucleotides matching TRBD1. The CDR3 is 15 amino acids. V shed 6 bases and J 3 bases; nucleotides not matched to a gene: 5. Germline loops: CDR1 MDHEN, CDR2 SYDVKM. The variable domain in full, completed from reference TRBV28 and TRBJ1-3, reads DVKVTQSSRYLVKRTGEKVFLECVQDMDHENMFWYRQDPGLGLRLIYFSYDVKMKEKGDIPEGYSVSREKKERFSLILESASTNQTSMYLCASRAGTGVGNTIYFGEGSWLTVV.

Only a few counts were recorded for this clone. The rearrangement joins TRBV25-1 to TRBJ2-7; 11 bases match TRBD2. CDR1 is MGHDK, CDR2 SYGVNS, per germline. The CDR3 runs 16 residues. V shed 6 bases, J shed 1 base, and the junction held 8 bases outside the gene matches. The CDR3 DNA reads TGTGCCAGCAGCCAATCTAGCGGGAGGAATTCCTACGAGCAGTACTTC. Its translation is CASSQSSGRNSYEQYF.

This clone has only a few counts. CDR3 DNA sequence: TGTGCCTCGGGGGGCGGGAGTTACGAGCAGTACTTC. It is translated as CASGGGSYEQYF. The chain joins TRBV2 to TRBJ2-7; D may be TRBD2 (7 bases). V was trimmed by 11 bases and J by 4 bases, leaving 15 bases between them. CDR3 length: 12 residues. Germline CDR1 is SNHLY and CDR2 is FYNNEI.

This clone was found a few times. This chain connects TRBV6-5 to TRBJ1-5; TRBD1 matches at 7 bases. The CDR3 has 14 amino acids. The germline gives CDR1 MNHEY, CDR2 SVGAGI. Losses at the gene ends were 6 bases for V and 11 bases for J; bases not matched to a gene: 13. The CDR3 DNA sequence: TGTGCCAGCAGGAAGGGACAGATGTCTAAGACCCAGCATTTT. Protein product: CASRKGQMSKTQHF.

This chain's CDR3 is CASSIAQTQEQFF. CDR3 coding DNA: TGTGCCAGTAGTATAGCCCAGACTCAAGAGCAGTTCTTC. The chain joins TRBV19 to TRBJ2-1; unclear D gene. CDR1 is LNHDA and CDR2 is SQIVND in the germline V gene (reference sequence). V lost 1 base and J lost 10, with 11 bases in between. The CDR3 is made up of 13 amino acids.

This clone occurred a few times. The chain carries TRBV11-2 and TRBJ2-5; 9 bases are a match to TRBD2. From germline, CDR1 is SGHAT and CDR2 FQNNGV. This CDR3 is 19 amino acids long. V was pared by 5 bases and J by 1 base, with 17 bases of the junction left unmatched. CDR3 nucleotide sequence: TGTGCCAGCAGCCCTAATAGGCGGGGGGGCCTGCAGGGCCAAGAGACCCAGTACTTC. Protein sequence: CASSPNRRGGLQGQETQYF.

This clone was detected only a few times. The J gene is TRBJ2-5, the V gene TRBV7-2; D is unresolved. The DNA end is a closer match to TRBJ2-7, so the J assignment may be wrong. CDR3 length: 14 amino acids. Germline V CDR1 and CDR2: SGHTA, FQGNSA. CDR3 amino acids: CASSPGVTSYEQYF. The CDR3 coding sequence is TGTGCCAGCAGCCCAGGCGTGACCTCCTACGAGCAGTACTTC.

The chain couples TRBV27 to TRBJ1-4; D is ambiguous. V lost 3 bases, J lost 0 bases, and 11 bases lay in between. Germline lookup yields CDR1 MNHEY and CDR2 SMNVEV (reference sequence). The CDR3 is 16 residues long. The CDR3 DNA follows: TGTGCCAGCAGTTTCTCGACACCAGCAACTAATGAAAAACTGTTTTTT. Its translation is CASSFSTPATNEKLFF. The whole variable domain, remainder taken from reference TRBV27 and TRBJ1-4, is EAQVTQNPRYLITVTGKKLTVTCSQNMNHEYMSWYRQDPGLGLRQIYYSMNVEVTDKGDVPEGYKVSRKEKRNFPLILESPSPNQTSLYFCASSFSTPATNEKLFFGSGTQLSVL.